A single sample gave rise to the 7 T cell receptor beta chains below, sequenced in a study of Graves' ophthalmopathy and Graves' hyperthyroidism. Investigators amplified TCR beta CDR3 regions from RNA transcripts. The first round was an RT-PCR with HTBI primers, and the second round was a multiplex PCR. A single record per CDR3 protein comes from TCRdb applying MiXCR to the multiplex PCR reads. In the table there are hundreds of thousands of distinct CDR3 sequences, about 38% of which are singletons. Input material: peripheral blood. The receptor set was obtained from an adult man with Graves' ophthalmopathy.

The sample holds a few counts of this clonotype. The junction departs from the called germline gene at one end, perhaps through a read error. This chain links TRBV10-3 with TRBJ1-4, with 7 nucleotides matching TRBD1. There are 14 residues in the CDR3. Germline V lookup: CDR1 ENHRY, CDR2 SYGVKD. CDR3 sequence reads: CASSRQGANEKLFF. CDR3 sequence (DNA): TGTGCCAGCAGTCGACAGGGAGCTAATGAAAAACTGTTTTTT.

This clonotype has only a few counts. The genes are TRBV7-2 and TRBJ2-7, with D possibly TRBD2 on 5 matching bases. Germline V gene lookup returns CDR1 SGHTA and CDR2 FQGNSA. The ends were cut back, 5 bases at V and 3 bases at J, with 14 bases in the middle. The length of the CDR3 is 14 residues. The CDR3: CASSNGLAHYEQYF. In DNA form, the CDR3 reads TGTGCCAGCAGCAACGGGCTAGCCCACTACGAGCAGTACTTC.

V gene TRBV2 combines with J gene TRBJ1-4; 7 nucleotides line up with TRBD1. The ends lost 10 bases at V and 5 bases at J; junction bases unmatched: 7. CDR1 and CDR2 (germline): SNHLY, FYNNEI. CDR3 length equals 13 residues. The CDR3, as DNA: TGTGCCACATTGGGACAGCGGAATGAAAAACTGTTTTTT. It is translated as CATLGQRNEKLFF.

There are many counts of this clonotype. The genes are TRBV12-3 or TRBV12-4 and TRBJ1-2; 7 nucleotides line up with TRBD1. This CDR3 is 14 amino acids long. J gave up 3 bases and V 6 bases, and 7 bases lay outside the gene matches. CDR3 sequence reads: CASSLDRADYGYTF. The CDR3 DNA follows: TGTGCCAGCAGCCTCGACAGGGCGGACTATGGCTACACCTTC.

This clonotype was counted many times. Here the CDR3 reads CAIVQGNYGYTF. CDR3 sequence (DNA): TGTGCCATCGTACAGGGGAACTATGGCTACACCTTC. The gene calls are TRBV10-3 and TRBJ1-2, with 7 bases fitting TRBD1. The V and J ends lost 8 bases and 2 bases, in that order; junction bases with no gene match: 2. The CDR3 runs 12 residues. Germline V gene data show CDR1 as ENHRY and CDR2 as SYGVKD.

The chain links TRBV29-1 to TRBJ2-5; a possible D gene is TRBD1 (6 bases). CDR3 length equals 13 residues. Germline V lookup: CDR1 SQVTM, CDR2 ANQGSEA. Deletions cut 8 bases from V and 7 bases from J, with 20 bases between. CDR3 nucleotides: TGCAGCTTGGACCAGGGGCAAGTCCGGACCCAGTACTTC. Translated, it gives CSLDQGQVRTQYF. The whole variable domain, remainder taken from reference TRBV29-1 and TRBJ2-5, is SAVISQKPSRDICQRGTSLTIQCQVDSQVTMMFWYRQQPGQSLTLIATANQGSEATYESGFVIDKFPISRPNLTFSTLTVSNMSPEDSSIYLCSLDQGQVRTQYFGPGTRLLVL.

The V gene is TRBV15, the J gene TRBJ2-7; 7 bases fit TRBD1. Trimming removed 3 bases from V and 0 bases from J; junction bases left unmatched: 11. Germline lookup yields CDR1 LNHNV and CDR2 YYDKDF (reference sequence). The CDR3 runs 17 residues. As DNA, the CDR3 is TGTGCCACCAGCAGCCCAAGACAGGGACCAAACTCCTACGAGCAGTACTTC. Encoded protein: CATSSPRQGPNSYEQYF.